These 22 T cell receptor beta chains were sequenced from one sample in a study of beta chain features in type 1 diabetes. All of the isolated RNA was reverse transcribed, so expressed TCRB transcripts were sequenced. Here immunoSEQ multiplex PCR was the method, and the copy in TCRdb shows in-frame clones only, minus some. Here the sample spans 400,000 to 450,000 clones, around 13% being singletons. Source material: naive CD4+ T cells from blood. These receptors were collected from a man aged 30 to 39 in good health.

A note on this clone: The sample has other DNA sequences that encode this CDR3 too. The rearrangement joins TRBV7-2 to TRBJ2-3, with 11 nucleotides matching TRBD2. J lost 0 bases, V lost 4 bases, and 3 bases had no gene match. The CDR3 loop spans 16 amino acids. The germline gives CDR1 SGHTA, CDR2 FQGNSA. The CDR3 reads CASSSLAGGSTDTQYF. For the CDR3, the DNA is TGTGCCAGCAGCTCCCTAGCGGGGGGTAGCACAGATACGCAGTATTTT.

The J gene is TRBJ2-1, the V gene TRBV5-6, with 10 bases lining up with TRBD2. The CDR3 has 17 residues. Looked up from germline, CDR1 is SGHDT and CDR2 is YYEEEE. Trimming at V came to 4 bases and at J to 8 bases, leaving 15 bases not matched to a gene. The CDR3 sequence is CASSPLGASGGFDEQFF. DNA of the CDR3: TGTGCCAGCAGCCCCTTGGGTGCTAGCGGGGGATTCGATGAGCAGTTCTTC.

This clone was seen a handful of times. The J gene is TRBJ2-1, the V gene TRBV7-9; D remains ambiguous. CDR3 length: 12 amino acids. CDR1 is SEHNR and CDR2 is FQNEAQ in the germline V gene (reference sequence). Deletions cut 1 base from V and 8 bases from J, with 6 bases between. The CDR3 nucleotides read TGTGCCAGCAGCTTAGATCATCATGAGCAGTTCTTC. Translation: CASSLDHHEQFF.

V gene TRBV5-6 combines with J gene TRBJ2-3; D unresolved. Germline V lookup: CDR1 SGHDT, CDR2 YYEEEE. The length of the CDR3 is 13 residues. V was clipped by 0 bases and J by 8 bases, with 10 bases between them. CDR3 nucleotide sequence: TGTGCCAGCAGCTTGGGTATCGACGGTACGCAGTATTTT. This codes for CASSLGIDGTQYF.

This clone was counted only a few times. Written as DNA, the CDR3 is TGTGCCATCAGTGAAGCGCCGGGACAGTATTACGAGCAGTACTTC. It yields the protein CAISEAPGQYYEQYF. The chain is built from TRBV10-3 and TRBJ2-7, with 7 positions matching TRBD1. V dropped 3 bases and J dropped 4; count of bases not matched to a gene: 9. CDR3 size: 15 residues. The germline gives CDR1 ENHRY, CDR2 SYGVKD.

The chain carries TRBV29-1 and TRBJ2-5; TRBD1 might be the D (6 bases). Matching the DNA end better, TRBJ2-7 makes the J call doubtful. This CDR3 spans 12 amino acids. The V gene's germline CDR1 is SQVTM and CDR2 ANQGSEA. CDR3 DNA sequence: TGCAGCGTCGTAATACAGGGCTACGAGCAGTACTTC. The encoded protein is CSVVIQGYEQYF.

This clone has a handful of counts. The chain employs TRBV18 and TRBJ2-3, with D maybe TRBD1 (6 bases). The CDR3 is 16 amino acids. Between the trimmed V and J ends, which lost 2 bases and 4 bases, there was a span of 16 bases. Germline lookup yields CDR1 KGHSH and CDR2 LQKENI. The CDR3 nucleotides are TGTGCCAGCTCACCAAACGCAGGGGTGAGGTCAGATACGCAGTATTTT. This encodes CASSPNAGVRSDTQYF.

This clone occurred a few times. The rearrangement uses TRBV6-5 and TRBJ1-2; no reliable D call. Trimming left V 0 bases short and J 1 base short, with 6 bases between. The germline CDR1 and CDR2 sequences are MNHEY and SVGAGI. The CDR3 has 14 residues. DNA of the CDR3: TGTGCCAGCAGTTACTCGCGGATTAACTATGGCTACACCTTC. It specifies CASSYSRINYGYTF.

J is TRBJ2-3 and V is TRBV18, with D unresolved. Germline lookup yields CDR1 KGHSH and CDR2 LQKENI. With 3 bases removed from V and 8 bases from J, the gap between germline ends came to 6 bases. The CDR3 has 11 residues. The CDR3 DNA follows: TGTGCCAGCTCACCGGGCCGTACGCAGTATTTT. It translates to CASSPGRTQYF. Based on the CDR3 plus reference TRBV18 and TRBJ2-3, the full variable domain is NAGVMQNPRHLVRRRGQEARLRCSPMKGHSHVYWYRQLPEEGLKFMVYLQKENIIDESGMPKERFSAEFPKEGPSILRIQQVVRGDSAAYFCASSPGRTQYFGPGTRLTVL.

The chain is built from TRBV1 and TRBJ2-7; the table calls TRBD2, which could not be checked here. TRBV1 has pseudogene status. The CDR3 runs to 13 residues. CDR3 in amino acids: CTSSQDLGGEQYV. The CDR3 DNA reads as TGCACCAGCAGCCAAGACCTTGGGGGGGAGCAGTACGTC.

This clone was recorded a few times. The chain joins TRBV25-1 to TRBJ2-1; unclear D gene. The germline V and J ends were trimmed by 2 bases and 4 bases, with 9 bases remaining between them. Germline CDR1 MGHDK, CDR2 SYGVNS. The CDR3 sequence is 14 residues long. CDR3: CASSEAAAYNEQFF. The CDR3 DNA is TGTGCCAGCAGTGAAGCGGCGGCTTACAATGAGCAGTTCTTC.

This chain uses TRBV29-1 with TRBJ1-1; tentatively, D is TRBD1 (6 bases). The CDR3 contains 13 residues. V lost 6 bases, J lost 1 base, and 12 bases lay in between. Germline V CDR1 and CDR2: SQVTM, ANQGSEA. In DNA, the CDR3 is TGCAGCGTATCCCAGGGGAAGAACACTGAAGCTTTCTTT. This sequence encodes CSVSQGKNTEAFF.

A few counts support this clone. This sequence joins TRBV10-3 and TRBJ2-7; 10 positions agree with TRBD1. With V trimmed by 11 bases and J by 2 bases, 9 bases remained unmatched. The CDR3 covers 14 residues. Germline CDR1 ENHRY, CDR2 SYGVKD. The CDR3 bases are TGTGCCTTACGCCGGGACAGGGGCACCTACGAGCAGTACTTC. Protein product: CALRRDRGTYEQYF.

The CDR3 region is CASSPRQPPNTGELFF. The CDR3 DNA follows: TGCGCCAGCAGCCCACGACAGCCTCCGAACACCGGGGAGCTGTTTTTT. The rearrangement uses TRBV4-3 and TRBJ2-2; tentatively, D is TRBD1 (5 bases). Germline assignment: CDR1 LGHNA and CDR2 YSLEER. The germline V and J ends were trimmed by 4 bases and 0 bases, with 12 bases remaining between them. The CDR3 contains 16 residues.

The gene calls are TRBV6-6 and TRBJ2-1; D is possibly TRBD1 (6 bases). The germline gives CDR1 MNHNY, CDR2 SVGAGI (reference sequence). Trimming left V 0 bases short and J 3 bases short, with 9 bases between. The CDR3 has 15 amino acids. In DNA form, the CDR3 reads TGTGCCAGCAGTTACTCAGCGACAGGCTACAATGAGCAGTTCTTC. Amino acids: CASSYSATGYNEQFF.

This clone was picked up a small number of times. V gene TRBV5-1 combines with J gene TRBJ2-5; 7 nucleotides agree with TRBD1. V shed 3 bases and J 0 bases; nucleotides not matched to a gene: 2. There are 14 residues in the CDR3. The V gene's germline CDR1 is SGHRS and CDR2 YFSETQ. This CDR3 reads CASSSQGNQETQYF. The CDR3 DNA reads TGCGCCAGCAGCTCACAGGGGAACCAAGAGACCCAGTACTTC.

The chain is built from TRBV7-9 and TRBJ2-7; TRBD2 might be the D (6 bases). V dropped 1 base and J dropped 5 bases, with 12 bases sitting between them. Germline values: CDR1 SEHNR, CDR2 FQNEAQ (reference sequence). The CDR3 has 14 amino acids. CDR3 DNA: TGTGCCAGCAGCTTAGATGGCGGGGCCCACGAGCAGTACTTC. It translates to CASSLDGGAHEQYF.

This clone was seen only a few times. The J gene is TRBJ2-1, the V gene TRBV5-4, with D perhaps TRBD1 (6 bases). V lost 2 bases to trimming and J lost 2 bases, with 8 bases between them. The CDR3 runs 14 residues. Germline values: CDR1 SGHNT, CDR2 YYREEE (reference sequence). CDR3 nucleotide sequence: TGTGCCAGCAGCTTAACAGGGCCCTACAATGAGCAGTTCTTC. It encodes CASSLTGPYNEQFF.

V usage is TRBV7-2 and J usage is TRBJ2-3, with D unresolved. This CDR3 region has 14 residues. Per the germline V gene, CDR1 is SGHTA and CDR2 is FQGNSA. V was shortened by 1 base and J by 2 bases, with 7 bases between the two germline ends. CDR3 sequence (DNA): TGTGCCAGCAGCTTAGGACTTAACACAGATACGCAGTATTTT. As protein: CASSLGLNTDTQYF.

The rearrangement uses TRBV7-2 and TRBJ2-1; 8 bases agree with TRBD2. The CDR3 runs 17 residues. Germline V gene sequence: CDR1 SGHTA, CDR2 FQGNSA. Unmatched junction bases numbered 6, after V lost 1 base and J lost 1 base. The CDR3 DNA reads as TGTGCCAGCAGCTTAGTGTACGGCGGGGGGTCCTACAATGAGCAGTTCTTC. Translated, it gives CASSLVYGGGSYNEQFF.

This clone was found a few times. This chain connects TRBV4-1 to TRBJ2-3; D may be TRBD2 (6 bases). Trimming pared 1 base from V and 5 bases from J, leaving 13 bases between. The germline CDR1 and CDR2 sequences are MGHRA and YSYEKL. The CDR3 contains 15 residues. CDR3 protein: CASSQVSGVGDTQYF. In DNA form, the CDR3 reads TGCGCCAGCAGCCAAGTTTCGGGGGTCGGAGATACGCAGTATTTT.

The table lists this clone with a few counts. The rearrangement links TRBV7-9 to TRBJ2-3; either TRBD1 or TRBD2 may fit D (5 bases each). Germline V gene sequence: CDR1 SEHNR, CDR2 FQNEAQ (reference sequence). This CDR3 is built from 16 residues. V was pared by 4 bases and J by 0 bases, with 14 bases between. Here the CDR3 DNA reads TGTGCCAGCAGCTCTACCGGGACCAAAAGCACAGATACGCAGTATTTT. This sequence encodes CASSSTGTKSTDTQYF.